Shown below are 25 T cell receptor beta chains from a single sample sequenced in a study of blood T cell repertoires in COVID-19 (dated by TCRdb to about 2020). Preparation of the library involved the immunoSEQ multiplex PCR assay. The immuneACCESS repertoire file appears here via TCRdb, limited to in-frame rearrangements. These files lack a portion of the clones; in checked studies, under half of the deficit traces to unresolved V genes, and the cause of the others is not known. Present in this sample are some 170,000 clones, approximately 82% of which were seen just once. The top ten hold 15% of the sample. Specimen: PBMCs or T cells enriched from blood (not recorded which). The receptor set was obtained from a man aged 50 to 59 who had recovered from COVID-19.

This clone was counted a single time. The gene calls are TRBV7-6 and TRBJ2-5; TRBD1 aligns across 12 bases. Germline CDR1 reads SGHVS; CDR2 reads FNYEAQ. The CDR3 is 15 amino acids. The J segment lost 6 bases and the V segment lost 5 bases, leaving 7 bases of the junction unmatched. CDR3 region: CASSTGTGGAKTQYF. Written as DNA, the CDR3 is TGTGCCAGCAGCACCGGGACAGGGGGCGCGAAGACCCAGTACTTC.

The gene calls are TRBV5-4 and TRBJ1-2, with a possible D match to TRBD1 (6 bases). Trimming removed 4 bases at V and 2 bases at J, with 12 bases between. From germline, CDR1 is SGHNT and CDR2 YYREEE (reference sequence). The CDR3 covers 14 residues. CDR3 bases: TGTGCCAGCAGCCCCAGGGGAACAAACTATGGCTACACCTTC. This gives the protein CASSPRGTNYGYTF.

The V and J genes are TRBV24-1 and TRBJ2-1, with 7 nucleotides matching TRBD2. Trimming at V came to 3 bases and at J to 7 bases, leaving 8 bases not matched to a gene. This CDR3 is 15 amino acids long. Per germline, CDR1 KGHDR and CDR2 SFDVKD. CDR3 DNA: TGTGCCACCAGTGATCCCGGGGGGAATAGGAATGAGCAGTTCTTC. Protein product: CATSDPGGNRNEQFF.

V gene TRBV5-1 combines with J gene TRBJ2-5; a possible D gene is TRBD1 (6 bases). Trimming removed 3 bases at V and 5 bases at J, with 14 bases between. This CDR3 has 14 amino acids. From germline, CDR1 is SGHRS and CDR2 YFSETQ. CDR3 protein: CASSSDGQTETQYF. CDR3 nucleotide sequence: TGCGCCAGCAGCTCTGACGGACAGACGGAGACCCAGTACTTC.

As DNA, the CDR3 is TGTGCCAGCAGGCCACAGGGGGCTAGCACTGAAGCTTTCTTT. It is translated as CASRPQGASTEAFF. J is TRBJ1-1 and V is TRBV6-4, with 9 bases fitting TRBD1. Per germline, CDR1 MRHNA and CDR2 SNTAGT. The CDR3 sequence is 14 residues long. V dropped 6 bases and J dropped 4; count of bases not matched to a gene: 6.

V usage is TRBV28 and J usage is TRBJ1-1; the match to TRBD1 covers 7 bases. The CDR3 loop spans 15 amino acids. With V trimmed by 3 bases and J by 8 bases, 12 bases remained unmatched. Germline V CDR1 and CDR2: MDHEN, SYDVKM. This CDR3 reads CASSFAGQAASEAFF. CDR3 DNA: TGTGCCAGCAGTTTTGCTGGACAGGCGGCGAGCGAAGCTTTCTTT.

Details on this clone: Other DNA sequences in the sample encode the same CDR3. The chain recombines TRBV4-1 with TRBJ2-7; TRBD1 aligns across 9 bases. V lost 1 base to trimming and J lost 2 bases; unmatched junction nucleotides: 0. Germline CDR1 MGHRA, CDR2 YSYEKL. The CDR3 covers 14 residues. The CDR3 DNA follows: TGCGCCAGCAGCCAAGGACAGGGGGCCTACGAGCAGTACTTC. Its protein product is CASSQGQGAYEQYF.

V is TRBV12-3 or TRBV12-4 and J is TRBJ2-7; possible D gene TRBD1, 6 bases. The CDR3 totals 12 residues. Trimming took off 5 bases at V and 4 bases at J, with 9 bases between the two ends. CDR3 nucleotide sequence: TGTGCCAGCAGTATGGACAGATACGAGCAGTACTTC. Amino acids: CASSMDRYEQYF.

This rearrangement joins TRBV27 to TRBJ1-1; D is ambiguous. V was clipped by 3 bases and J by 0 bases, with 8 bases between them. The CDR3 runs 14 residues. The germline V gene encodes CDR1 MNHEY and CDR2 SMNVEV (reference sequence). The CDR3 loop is CASSFGVLNTEAFF. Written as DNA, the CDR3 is TGTGCCAGCAGTTTCGGGGTTTTGAACACTGAAGCTTTCTTT.

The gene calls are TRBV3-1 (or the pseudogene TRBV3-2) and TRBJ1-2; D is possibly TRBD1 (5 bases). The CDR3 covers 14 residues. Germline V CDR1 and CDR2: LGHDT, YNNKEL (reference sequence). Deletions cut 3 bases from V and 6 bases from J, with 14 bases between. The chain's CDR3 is CASSQKGQRHGYTF. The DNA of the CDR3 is TGTGCCAGCAGCCAGAAGGGGCAGAGGCATGGCTACACCTTC.

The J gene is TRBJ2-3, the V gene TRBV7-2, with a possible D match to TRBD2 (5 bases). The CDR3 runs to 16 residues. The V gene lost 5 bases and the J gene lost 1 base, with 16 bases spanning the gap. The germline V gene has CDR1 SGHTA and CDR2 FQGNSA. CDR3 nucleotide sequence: TGTGCCAGCAGCGCGCTTTCTAGCCTGGGCACAGATACGCAGTATTTT. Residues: CASSALSSLGTDTQYF. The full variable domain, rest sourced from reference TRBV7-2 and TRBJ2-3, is GAGVSQSPSNKVTEKGKDVELRCDPISGHTALYWYRQSLGQGLEFLIYFQGNSAPDKSGLPSDRFSAERTGGSVSTLTIQRTQQEDSAVYLCASSALSSLGTDTQYFGPGTRLTVL.

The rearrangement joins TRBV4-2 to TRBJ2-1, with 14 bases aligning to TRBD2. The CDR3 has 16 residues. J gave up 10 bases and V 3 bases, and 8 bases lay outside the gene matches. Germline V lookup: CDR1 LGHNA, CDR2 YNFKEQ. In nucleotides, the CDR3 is TGTGCCAGCAGCCACCCGACTAGCGGGGGGGCGATAGAGCAGTTCTTC. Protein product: CASSHPTSGGAIEQFF.

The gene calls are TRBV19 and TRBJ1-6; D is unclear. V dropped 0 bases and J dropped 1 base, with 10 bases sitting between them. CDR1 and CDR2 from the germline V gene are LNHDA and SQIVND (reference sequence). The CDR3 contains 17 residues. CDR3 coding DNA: TGTGCCAGTAGTATAGATCTGCGGGGTTCCTATAATTCACCCCTCCACTTT. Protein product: CASSIDLRGSYNSPLHF.

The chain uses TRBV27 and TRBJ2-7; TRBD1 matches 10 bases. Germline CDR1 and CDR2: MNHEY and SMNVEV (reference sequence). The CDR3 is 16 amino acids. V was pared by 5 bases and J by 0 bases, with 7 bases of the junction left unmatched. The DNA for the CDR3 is TGTGCCAGCAGTCGACAGGGGGCGCATTTCTCCTACGAGCAGTACTTC. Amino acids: CASSRQGAHFSYEQYF.

The CDR3: CASRGYESYEQYF. As DNA, the CDR3 is TGTGCCAGCCGAGGGTATGAGTCATACGAGCAGTACTTC. This chain links TRBV4-2 with TRBJ2-7, with D possibly being TRBD2 (5 bases). V was shortened by 8 bases and J by 4 bases, with 15 bases between the two germline ends. CDR1 and CDR2 (germline): LGHNA, YNFKEQ. This CDR3 region has 13 residues.

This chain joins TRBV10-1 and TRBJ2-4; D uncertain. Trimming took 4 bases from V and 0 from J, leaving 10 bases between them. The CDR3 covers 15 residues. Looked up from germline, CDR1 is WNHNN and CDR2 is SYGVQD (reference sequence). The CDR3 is CASSVPLRAKNIQYF. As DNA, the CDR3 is TGCGCCAGCAGTGTACCACTAAGAGCCAAAAACATTCAGTACTTC.

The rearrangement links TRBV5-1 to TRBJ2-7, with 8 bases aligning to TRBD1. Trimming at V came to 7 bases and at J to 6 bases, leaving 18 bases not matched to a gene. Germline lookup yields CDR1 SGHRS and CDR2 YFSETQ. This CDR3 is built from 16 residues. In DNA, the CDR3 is TGCGCCAGCGGACTAAATCCGGGACAGGTGGCTTCCGAGCAGTACTTC. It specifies CASGLNPGQVASEQYF.

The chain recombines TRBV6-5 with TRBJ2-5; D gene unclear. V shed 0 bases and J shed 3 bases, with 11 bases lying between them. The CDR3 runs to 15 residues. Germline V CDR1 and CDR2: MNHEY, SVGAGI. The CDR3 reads CASSYSNSGKETQYF. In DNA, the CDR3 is TGTGCCAGCAGTTACTCGAATTCGGGTAAAGAGACCCAGTACTTC.

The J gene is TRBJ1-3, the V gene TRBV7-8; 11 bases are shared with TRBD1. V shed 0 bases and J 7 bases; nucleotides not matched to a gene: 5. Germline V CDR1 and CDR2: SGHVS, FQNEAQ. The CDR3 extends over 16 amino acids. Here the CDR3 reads CASSLADRGPTNTIYF. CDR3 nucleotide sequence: TGTGCCAGCAGCTTAGCGGACAGGGGGCCTACGAACACCATATATTTT.

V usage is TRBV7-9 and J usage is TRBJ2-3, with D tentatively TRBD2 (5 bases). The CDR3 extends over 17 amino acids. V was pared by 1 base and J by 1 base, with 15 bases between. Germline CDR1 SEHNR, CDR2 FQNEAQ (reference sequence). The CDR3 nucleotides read TGTGCCAGCAGCTTAGTTTCTAGCAGGTCCGGCACAGATACGCAGTATTTT. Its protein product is CASSLVSSRSGTDTQYF.

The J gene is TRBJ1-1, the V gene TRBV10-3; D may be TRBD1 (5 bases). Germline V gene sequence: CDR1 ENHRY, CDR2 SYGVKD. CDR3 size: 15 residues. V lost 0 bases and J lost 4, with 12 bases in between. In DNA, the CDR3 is TGTGCCATCAGTGAGTCCGCCCTCGGGGGCACTGAAGCTTTCTTT. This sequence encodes CAISESALGGTEAFF.

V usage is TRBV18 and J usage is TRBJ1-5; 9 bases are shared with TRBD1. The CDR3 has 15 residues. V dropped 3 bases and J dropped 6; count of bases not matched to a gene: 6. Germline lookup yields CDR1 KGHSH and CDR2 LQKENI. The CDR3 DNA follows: TGTGCCAGCTCACCCGACAGGGGGTCGGGTCAGCCCCAGCATTTT. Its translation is CASSPDRGSGQPQHF.

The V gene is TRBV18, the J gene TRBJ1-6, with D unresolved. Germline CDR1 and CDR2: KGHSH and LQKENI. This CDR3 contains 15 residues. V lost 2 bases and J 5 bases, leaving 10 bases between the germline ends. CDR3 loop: CASSPGSGNNSPLHF. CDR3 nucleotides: TGTGCCAGCTCACCAGGGTCGGGTAATAATTCACCCCTCCACTTT.

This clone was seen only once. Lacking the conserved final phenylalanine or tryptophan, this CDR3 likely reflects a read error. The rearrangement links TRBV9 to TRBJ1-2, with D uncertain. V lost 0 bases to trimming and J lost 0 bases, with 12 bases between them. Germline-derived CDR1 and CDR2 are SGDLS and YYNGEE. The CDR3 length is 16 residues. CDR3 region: CASSVAPQEANYGYTL. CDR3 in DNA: TGTGCCAGCAGCGTAGCCCCGCAGGAGGCTAACTATGGCTACACCCTC.

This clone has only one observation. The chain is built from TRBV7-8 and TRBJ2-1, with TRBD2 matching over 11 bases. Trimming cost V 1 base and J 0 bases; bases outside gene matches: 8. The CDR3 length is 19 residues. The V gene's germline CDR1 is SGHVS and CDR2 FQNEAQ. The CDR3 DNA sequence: TGTGCCAGCAGCTTAGAGCTAGCGGGGGGCGCGAGCTCCTACAATGAGCAGTTCTTC. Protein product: CASSLELAGGASSYNEQFF.